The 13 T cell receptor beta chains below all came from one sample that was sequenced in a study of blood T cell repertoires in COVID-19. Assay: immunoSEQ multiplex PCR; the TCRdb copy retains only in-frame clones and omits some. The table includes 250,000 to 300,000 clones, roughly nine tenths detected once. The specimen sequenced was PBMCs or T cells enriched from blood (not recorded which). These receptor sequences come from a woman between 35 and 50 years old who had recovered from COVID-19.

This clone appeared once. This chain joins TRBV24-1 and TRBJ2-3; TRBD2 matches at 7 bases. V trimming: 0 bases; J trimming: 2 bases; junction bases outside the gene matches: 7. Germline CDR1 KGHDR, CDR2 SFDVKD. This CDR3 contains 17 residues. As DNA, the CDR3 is TGTGCCACCAGTGATTTGAGGGCTAGCGGAGCCACAGATACGCAGTATTTT. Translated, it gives CATSDLRASGATDTQYF.

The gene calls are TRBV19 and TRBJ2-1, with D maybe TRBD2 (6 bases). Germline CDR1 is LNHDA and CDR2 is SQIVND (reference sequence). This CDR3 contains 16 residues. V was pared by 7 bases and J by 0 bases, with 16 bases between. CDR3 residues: CASTRKRASSYNEQFF. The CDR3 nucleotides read TGTGCCAGTACCAGGAAGCGGGCGAGCTCCTACAATGAGCAGTTCTTC.

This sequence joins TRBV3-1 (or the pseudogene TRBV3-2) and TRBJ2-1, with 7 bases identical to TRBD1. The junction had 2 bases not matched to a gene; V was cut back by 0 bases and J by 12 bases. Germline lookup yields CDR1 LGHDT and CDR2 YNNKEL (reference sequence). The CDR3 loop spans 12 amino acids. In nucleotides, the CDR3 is TGTGCCAGCAGCCAAGATCGGGACAGGCAGTTCTTC. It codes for CASSQDRDRQFF.

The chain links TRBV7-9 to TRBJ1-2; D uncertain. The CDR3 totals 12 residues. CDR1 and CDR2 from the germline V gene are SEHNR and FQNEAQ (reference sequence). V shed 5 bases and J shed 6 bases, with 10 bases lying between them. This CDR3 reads CASSLDGNGYTF. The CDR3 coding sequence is TGTGCCAGCAGCCTCGACGGGAATGGCTACACCTTC.

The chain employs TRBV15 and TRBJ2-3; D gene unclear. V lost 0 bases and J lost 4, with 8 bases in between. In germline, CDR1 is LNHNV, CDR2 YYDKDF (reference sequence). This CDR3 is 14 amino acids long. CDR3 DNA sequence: TGTGCCACCAGCAGAGATCGAGCTTCAGATACGCAGTATTTT. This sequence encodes CATSRDRASDTQYF. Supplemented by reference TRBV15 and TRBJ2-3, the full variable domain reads DAMVIQNPRYQVTQFGKPVTLSCSQTLNHNVMYWYQQKSSQAPKLLFHYYDKDFNNEADTPDNFQSRRPNTSFCFLDIRSPGLGDTAMYLCATSRDRASDTQYFGPGTRLTVL.

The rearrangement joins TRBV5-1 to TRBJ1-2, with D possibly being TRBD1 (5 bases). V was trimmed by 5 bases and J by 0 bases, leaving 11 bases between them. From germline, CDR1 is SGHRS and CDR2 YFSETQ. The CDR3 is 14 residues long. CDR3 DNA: TGCGCCAGCAGTCAGGGCGACACTAACTATGGCTACACCTTC. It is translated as CASSQGDTNYGYTF.

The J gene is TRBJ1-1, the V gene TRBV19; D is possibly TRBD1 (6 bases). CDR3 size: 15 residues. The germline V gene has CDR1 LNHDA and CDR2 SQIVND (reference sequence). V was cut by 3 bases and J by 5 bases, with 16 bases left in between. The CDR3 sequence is CASSMGTGKRTEAFF. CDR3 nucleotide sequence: TGTGCCAGTAGTATGGGAACAGGGAAGCGAACTGAAGCTTTCTTT.

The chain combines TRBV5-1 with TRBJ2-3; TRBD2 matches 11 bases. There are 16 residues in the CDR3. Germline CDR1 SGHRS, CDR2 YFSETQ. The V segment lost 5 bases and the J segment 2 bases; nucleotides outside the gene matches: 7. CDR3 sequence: CASSPGTSGFTDTQYF. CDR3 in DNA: TGCGCCAGCAGTCCTGGGACTAGCGGCTTCACAGATACGCAGTATTTT.

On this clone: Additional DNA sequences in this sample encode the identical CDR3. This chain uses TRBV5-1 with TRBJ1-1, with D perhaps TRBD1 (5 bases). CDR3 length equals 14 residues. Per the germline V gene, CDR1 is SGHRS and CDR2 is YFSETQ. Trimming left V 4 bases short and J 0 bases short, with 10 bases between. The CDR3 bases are TGCGCCAGCAGCCTGACAGCGATGAACACTGAAGCTTTCTTT. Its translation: CASSLTAMNTEAFF.

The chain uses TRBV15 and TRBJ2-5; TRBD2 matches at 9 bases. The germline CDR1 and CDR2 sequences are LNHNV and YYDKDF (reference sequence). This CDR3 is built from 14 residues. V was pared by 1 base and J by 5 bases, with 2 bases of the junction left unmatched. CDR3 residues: CATSRVAGGETQYF. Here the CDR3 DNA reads TGTGCCACCAGCAGAGTGGCGGGGGGGGAGACCCAGTACTTC.

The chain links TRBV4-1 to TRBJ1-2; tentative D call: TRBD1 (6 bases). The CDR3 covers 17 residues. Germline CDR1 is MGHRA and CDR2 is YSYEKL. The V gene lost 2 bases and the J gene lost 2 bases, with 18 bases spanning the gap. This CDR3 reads CASSQRSMTGINYGYTF. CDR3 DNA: TGCGCCAGCAGCCAACGCTCAATGACAGGCATAAACTATGGCTACACCTTC.

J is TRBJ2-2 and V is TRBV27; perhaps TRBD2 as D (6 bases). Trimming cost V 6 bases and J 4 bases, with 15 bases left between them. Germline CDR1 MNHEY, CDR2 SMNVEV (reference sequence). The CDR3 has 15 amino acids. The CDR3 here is CASSRGVNPTGELFF. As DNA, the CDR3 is TGTGCCAGCAGCCGCGGGGTTAATCCCACCGGGGAGCTGTTTTTT.

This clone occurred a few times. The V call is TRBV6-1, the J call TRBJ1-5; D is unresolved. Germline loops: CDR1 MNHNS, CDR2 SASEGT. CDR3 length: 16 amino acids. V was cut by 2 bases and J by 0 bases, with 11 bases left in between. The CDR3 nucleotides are TGTGCCAGCAGTGAATTCGGCAGGTATAGCAATCAGCCCCAGCATTTT. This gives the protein CASSEFGRYSNQPQHF.